This T cell receptor (beta chain) was captured by sequencing in a study of shared clonotypes between healthy human individuals. Using immunoSEQ multiplex PCR, the repertoire was profiled, and TCRdb retains in-frame clones only, with some absent. The sample shows approximately 810,000 clones, more than 85% of them seen only once. The naive CD8 subset, CD45RO-negative cells positively selected for CCR7, excluded terminally differentiated effector memory CD45RA+ cells. The CDR3 is 14 amino acids. In germline, CDR1 is MNHEY, CDR2 SVGAGI. The V and J ends lost 5 bases and 1 base respectively, with 9 bases between them.

V is TRBV6-5 and J is TRBJ2-1; maybe TRBD2 (6 bases). The sample was naive CD8+ T cells sorted from blood. This TCR came from a man aged 25-45 years in good health. The CDR3 is CASSLGSSYNEQFF. In DNA, the CDR3 is TGTGCCAGCAGTCTCGGGAGTTCCTACAATGAGCAGTTCTTC.